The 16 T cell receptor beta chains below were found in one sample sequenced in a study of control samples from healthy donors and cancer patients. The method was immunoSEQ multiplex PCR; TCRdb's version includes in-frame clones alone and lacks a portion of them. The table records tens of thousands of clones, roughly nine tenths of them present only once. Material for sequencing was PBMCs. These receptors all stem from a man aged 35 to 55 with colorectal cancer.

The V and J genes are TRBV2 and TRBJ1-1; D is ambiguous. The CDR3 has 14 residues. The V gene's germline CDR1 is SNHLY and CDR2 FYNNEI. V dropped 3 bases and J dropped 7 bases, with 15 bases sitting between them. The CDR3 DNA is TGTGCCAGCAGTGACTATGAATATGTCGATGAAGCTTTCTTT. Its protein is CASSDYEYVDEAFF.

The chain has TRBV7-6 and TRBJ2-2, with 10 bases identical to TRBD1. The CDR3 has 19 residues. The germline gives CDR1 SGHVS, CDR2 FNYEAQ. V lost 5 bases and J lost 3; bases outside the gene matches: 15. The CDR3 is CASSPLGGAGTGDTGELFF. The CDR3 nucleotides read TGTGCCAGCAGCCCCCTGGGAGGGGCCGGGACAGGGGACACCGGGGAGCTGTTTTTT.

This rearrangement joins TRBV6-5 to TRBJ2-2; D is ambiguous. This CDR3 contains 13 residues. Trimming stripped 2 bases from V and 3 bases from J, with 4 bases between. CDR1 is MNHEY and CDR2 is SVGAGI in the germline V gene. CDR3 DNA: TGTGCCAGCAGTTACGACGACACCGGGGAGCTGTTTTTT. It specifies CASSYDDTGELFF.

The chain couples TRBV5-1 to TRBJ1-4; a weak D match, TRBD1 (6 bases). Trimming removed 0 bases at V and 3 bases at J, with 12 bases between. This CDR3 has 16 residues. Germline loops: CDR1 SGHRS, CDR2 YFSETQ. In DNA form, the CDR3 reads TGCGCCAGCAGCTTGGCCAAGGGGGTGCCTAATGAAAAACTGTTTTTT. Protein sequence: CASSLAKGVPNEKLFF.

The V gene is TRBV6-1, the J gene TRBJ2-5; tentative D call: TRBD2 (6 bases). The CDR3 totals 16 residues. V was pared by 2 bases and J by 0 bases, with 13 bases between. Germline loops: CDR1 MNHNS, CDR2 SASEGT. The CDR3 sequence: CASSETRGNYQETQYF. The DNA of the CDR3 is TGTGCCAGCAGTGAAACTCGGGGGAACTACCAAGAGACCCAGTACTTC.

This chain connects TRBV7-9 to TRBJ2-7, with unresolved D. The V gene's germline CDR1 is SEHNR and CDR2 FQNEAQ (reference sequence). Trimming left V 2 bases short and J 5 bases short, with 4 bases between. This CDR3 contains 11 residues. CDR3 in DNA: TGTGCCAGCAGCTTAAGCGACGAGCAGTACTTC. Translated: CASSLSDEQYF.

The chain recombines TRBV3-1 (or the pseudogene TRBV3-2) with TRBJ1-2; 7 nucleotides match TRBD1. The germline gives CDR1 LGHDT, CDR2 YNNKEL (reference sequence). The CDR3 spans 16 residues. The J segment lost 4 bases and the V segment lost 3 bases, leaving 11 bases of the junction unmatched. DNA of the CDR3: TGTGCCAGCAGCCATTCAAACAGGGGTTTGGGCTATGGCTACACCTTC. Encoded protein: CASSHSNRGLGYGYTF.

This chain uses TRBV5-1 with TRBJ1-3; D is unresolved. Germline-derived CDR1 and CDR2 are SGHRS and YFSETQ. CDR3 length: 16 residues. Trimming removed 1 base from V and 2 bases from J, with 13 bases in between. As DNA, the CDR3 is TGCGCCAGCAGCTTGCGAGGAGGGCTGGCTGGAAACACCATATATTTT. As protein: CASSLRGGLAGNTIYF.

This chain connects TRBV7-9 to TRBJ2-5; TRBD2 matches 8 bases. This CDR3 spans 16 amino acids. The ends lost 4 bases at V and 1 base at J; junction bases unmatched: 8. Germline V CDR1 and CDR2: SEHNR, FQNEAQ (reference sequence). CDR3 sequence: CASSYAQRGPQETQYF. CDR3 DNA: TGTGCCAGCAGCTACGCCCAGCGGGGGCCCCAAGAGACCCAGTACTTC.

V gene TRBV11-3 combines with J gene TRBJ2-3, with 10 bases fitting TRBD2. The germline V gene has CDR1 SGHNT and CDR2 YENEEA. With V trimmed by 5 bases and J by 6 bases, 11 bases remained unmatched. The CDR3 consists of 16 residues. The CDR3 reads CASSLSGGRGADTQYF. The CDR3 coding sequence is TGTGCCAGCAGCCTTAGCGGGGGGCGTGGAGCGGATACGCAGTATTTT.

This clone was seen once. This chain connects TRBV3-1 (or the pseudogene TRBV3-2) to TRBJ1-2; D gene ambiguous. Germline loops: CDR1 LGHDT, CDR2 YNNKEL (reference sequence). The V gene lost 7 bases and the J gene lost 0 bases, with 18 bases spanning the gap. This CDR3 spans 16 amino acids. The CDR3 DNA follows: TGTGCCAGCACCCCCGGAAGTAGACCATCTAACTATGGCTACACCTTC. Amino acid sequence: CASTPGSRPSNYGYTF.

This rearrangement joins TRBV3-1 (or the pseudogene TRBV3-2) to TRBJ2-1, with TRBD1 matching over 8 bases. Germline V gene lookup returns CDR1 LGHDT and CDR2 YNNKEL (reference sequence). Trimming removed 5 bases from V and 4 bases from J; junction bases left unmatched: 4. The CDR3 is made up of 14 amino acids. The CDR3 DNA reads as TGTGCCAGCAGCGGACAGGGCGGGTACAATGAGCAGTTCTTC. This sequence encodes CASSGQGGYNEQFF.

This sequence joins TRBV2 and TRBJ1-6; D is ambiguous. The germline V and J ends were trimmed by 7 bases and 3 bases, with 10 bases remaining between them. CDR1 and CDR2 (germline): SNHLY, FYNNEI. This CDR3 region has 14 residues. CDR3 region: CASKRGNYNSPLHF. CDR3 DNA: TGTGCCAGCAAGCGGGGTAACTATAATTCACCCCTCCACTTT.

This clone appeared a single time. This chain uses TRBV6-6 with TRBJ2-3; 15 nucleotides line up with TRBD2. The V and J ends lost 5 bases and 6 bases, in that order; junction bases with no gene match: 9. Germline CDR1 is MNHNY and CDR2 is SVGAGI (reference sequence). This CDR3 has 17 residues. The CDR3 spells CASSPTGLAGGRDTQYF. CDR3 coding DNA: TGTGCCAGCAGTCCAACGGGACTAGCGGGGGGAAGGGATACGCAGTATTTT.

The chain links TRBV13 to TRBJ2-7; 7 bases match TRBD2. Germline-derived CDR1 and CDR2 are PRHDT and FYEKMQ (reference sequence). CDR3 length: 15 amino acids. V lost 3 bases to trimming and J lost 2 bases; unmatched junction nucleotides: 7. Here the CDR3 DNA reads TGTGCCAGCAGCTTTACCCGCGGGAGAACCTACGAGCAGTACTTC. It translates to CASSFTRGRTYEQYF.

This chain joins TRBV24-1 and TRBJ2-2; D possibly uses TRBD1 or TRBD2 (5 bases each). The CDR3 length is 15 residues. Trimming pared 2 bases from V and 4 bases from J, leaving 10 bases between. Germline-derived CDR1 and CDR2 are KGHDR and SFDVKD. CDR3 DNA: TGTGCCACCAGTGATTCCGGGACGGGCACCGGGGAGCTGTTTTTT. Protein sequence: CATSDSGTGTGELFF.